Shown below are 20 T cell receptor beta chains from a single sample sequenced in a study of blood T cell repertoires in COVID-19. Profiling relied on immunoSEQ multiplex PCR, and the TCRdb table lists in-frame clones only, not all of them. The sample records tens of thousands of clones, over 65% being singletons. Sequenced material: peripheral blood. These receptors were collected from a human donor with acute or convalescent COVID-19. The donor label of this sample is uncertain.

V and J are TRBV6-5 and TRBJ2-3, with 7 bases identical to TRBD2. The ends lost 10 bases at V and 2 bases at J; junction bases unmatched: 6. Germline V lookup: CDR1 MNHEY, CDR2 SVGAGI. The CDR3 loop spans 13 amino acids. CDR3 DNA: TGTGCCACCCGGGACTACCCCACAGATACGCAGTATTTT. It translates to CATRDYPTDTQYF.

J is TRBJ2-6 and V is TRBV28; D is possibly TRBD1 (5 bases). The V and J ends lost 5 bases and 0 bases respectively, with 8 bases between them. The CDR3 runs to 15 residues. Germline V gene lookup returns CDR1 MDHEN and CDR2 SYDVKM. Here the CDR3 DNA reads TGTGCCAGCAGTGGGGCAGACTCTGGGGCCAACGTCCTGACTTTC. It translates to CASSGADSGANVLTF.

The chain recombines TRBV7-6 with TRBJ1-6, with D unresolved. V lost 5 bases and J lost 5, with 19 bases in between. This CDR3 spans 17 amino acids. Germline V lookup: CDR1 SGHVS, CDR2 FNYEAQ. CDR3 in amino acids: CASSLLQLTSNNSPLHF. The CDR3 DNA is TGTGCCAGCAGCCTCCTCCAATTGACATCTAATAATTCACCCCTCCACTTT.

The rearrangement joins TRBV10-1 to TRBJ1-6; the match to TRBD1 covers 8 bases. The V and J ends lost 8 bases and 8 bases, in that order; junction bases with no gene match: 5. CDR3 length equals 13 residues. CDR1 and CDR2 (germline): WNHNN, SYGVQD (reference sequence). In DNA, the CDR3 is TGCGCCAGCCAGGGACAGGCTGATTCACCCCTCCACTTT. Translation gives CASQGQADSPLHF.

This sequence joins TRBV30 and TRBJ1-3; a weak D match, TRBD1 (5 bases). This CDR3 region has 13 residues. Germline V CDR1 and CDR2: GTSNPN, SVGIG (reference sequence). V was trimmed by 5 bases and J by 0 bases, leaving 8 bases between them. CDR3 protein: CAWLRDSGNTIYF. Here the CDR3 DNA reads TGTGCCTGGCTCAGGGACTCTGGAAACACCATATATTTT.

This clone has just a few counts. The V and J genes are TRBV7-2 and TRBJ2-1; D is perhaps TRBD1 (5 bases). The germline gives CDR1 SGHTA, CDR2 FQGNSA. Between the trimmed V and J ends, which lost 5 bases and 5 bases, there was a span of 16 bases. The CDR3 consists of 15 residues. CDR3 sequence (DNA): TGTGCCAGCAGCCCACAGGCAGCGACCCACAATGAGCAGTTCTTC. It is translated as CASSPQAATHNEQFF.

The rearrangement uses TRBV5-1 and TRBJ2-5; the D is unclear. V lost 0 bases and J lost 5, with 8 bases in between. The germline CDR1 and CDR2 sequences are SGHRS and YFSETQ. The CDR3 is 13 residues long. CDR3 residues: CASSLGLAETQYF. CDR3 sequence (DNA): TGCGCCAGCAGCTTGGGCCTTGCGGAGACCCAGTACTTC.

This clone was seen a single time. V usage is TRBV6-5 and J usage is TRBJ1-6; perhaps TRBD1 as D (6 bases). This CDR3 spans 14 amino acids. Trimming cost V 6 bases and J 6 bases, with 12 bases left between them. CDR1 and CDR2 from the germline V gene are MNHEY and SVGAGI. The CDR3 loop is CASSDRFSNSPLHF. The CDR3 nucleotides read TGTGCCAGCAGCGACAGGTTTTCTAATTCACCCCTCCACTTT.

The V gene is TRBV24-1, the J gene TRBJ2-1, with D perhaps matching TRBD1 (5 bases). The germline gives CDR1 KGHDR, CDR2 SFDVKD. V lost 5 bases to trimming and J lost 4 bases, with 11 bases between them. CDR3 length equals 14 residues. CDR3: CATSAPPGYNEQFF. The CDR3 nucleotides read TGTGCCACCAGTGCCCCACCAGGGTACAATGAGCAGTTCTTC.

The sample holds a few counts of this clone. The chain recombines TRBV4-1 with TRBJ2-3, with TRBD2 matching over 8 bases. This CDR3 spans 17 amino acids. Trimming cost V 0 bases and J 4 bases; bases outside gene matches: 9. In germline, CDR1 is MGHRA, CDR2 YSYEKL. Here the CDR3 reads CASSQDLGLGSADTQYF. DNA of the CDR3: TGCGCCAGCAGCCAAGACCTGGGACTAGGCTCAGCAGATACGCAGTATTTT.

J is TRBJ2-1 and V is TRBV25-1; 8 bases are a match to TRBD1. Germline V gene lookup returns CDR1 MGHDK and CDR2 SYGVNS. This CDR3 is 16 amino acids long. V lost 4 bases to trimming and J lost 1 base; unmatched junction nucleotides: 6. CDR3 residues: CASSGTGPDSYNEQFF. The DNA of the CDR3 is TGTGCCAGCAGTGGGACAGGGCCGGATTCCTACAATGAGCAGTTCTTC.

The chain joins TRBV28 to TRBJ1-6; D gene ambiguous. The germline CDR1 and CDR2 sequences are MDHEN and SYDVKM. CDR3 length equals 12 residues. V was trimmed by 2 bases and J by 15 bases, leaving 11 bases between them. The CDR3 bases are TGTGCCAGCAGTTTAGCGGAGGTGGGCCTCCACTTT. Its protein product is CASSLAEVGLHF. Using reference TRBV28 and TRBJ1-6 for the parts outside the CDR3, the full variable domain is DVKVTQSSRYLVKRTGEKVFLECVQDMDHENMFWYRQDPGLGLRLIYFSYDVKMKEKGDIPEGYSVSREKKERFSLILESASTNQTSMYLCASSLAEVGLHFGNGTRLTVT.

The chain is built from TRBV5-1 and TRBJ2-5; 7 positions match TRBD2. Germline-derived CDR1 and CDR2 are SGHRS and YFSETQ. The V and J ends lost 4 bases and 1 base, in that order; junction bases with no gene match: 1. The CDR3 runs 13 residues. The CDR3 DNA reads TGCGCCAGCAGCGAGCGGGGCCAAGAGACCCAGTACTTC. Translating gives CASSERGQETQYF.

The chain joins TRBV6-5 to TRBJ2-1, with D perhaps TRBD2 (7 bases). The CDR3 runs 13 residues. V lost 7 bases and J 14 bases, leaving 21 bases between the germline ends. Germline values: CDR1 MNHEY, CDR2 SVGAGI. The CDR3 reads CASTPLGAGAKFF. The CDR3, as DNA: TGTGCCAGCACCCCCCTAGGGGCGGGGGCCAAGTTCTTC.

As to this clone: The sample holds other DNA sequences that translate to the same CDR3. The chain employs TRBV5-1 and TRBJ1-2; the D gene is possibly TRBD1 (5 bases). Trimming left V 1 base short and J 3 bases short, with 7 bases between. Germline V CDR1 and CDR2: SGHRS, YFSETQ. The length of the CDR3 is 13 residues. CDR3: CASSLTGYYGYTF. CDR3 nucleotide sequence: TGCGCCAGCAGCTTGACAGGATACTATGGCTACACCTTC.

The chain carries TRBV15 and TRBJ2-3; 8 positions match TRBD2. V shed 5 bases, J shed 8 bases, and the junction held 12 bases outside the gene matches. Germline V gene sequence: CDR1 LNHNV, CDR2 YYDKDF (reference sequence). The CDR3 covers 15 residues. CDR3 region: CATSDARGGLGTQYF. The CDR3 DNA sequence: TGTGCCACCAGCGACGCCCGGGGGGGACTTGGTACGCAGTATTTT. The variable domain in full, completed from reference TRBV15 and TRBJ2-3, reads DAMVIQNPRYQVTQFGKPVTLSCSQTLNHNVMYWYQQKSSQAPKLLFHYYDKDFNNEADTPDNFQSRRPNTSFCFLDIRSPGLGDTAMYLCATSDARGGLGTQYFGPGTRLTVL.

This sequence joins TRBV28 and TRBJ1-4; D is unresolved. CDR1 and CDR2 from the germline V gene are MDHEN and SYDVKM. Trimming took 3 bases from V and 8 from J, leaving 13 bases between them. This CDR3 has 14 residues. The CDR3 here is CASSLFIGREKLFF. CDR3 coding DNA: TGTGCCAGCAGTTTGTTTATAGGGAGGGAAAAACTGTTTTTT.

This clone came up a few times. This sequence joins TRBV5-1 and TRBJ2-7; possibly TRBD1 for D (5 bases). Germline CDR1 SGHRS, CDR2 YFSETQ. Trimming shortened V by 1 base and J by 1 base, and 12 bases separated the two germline ends. CDR3 length equals 15 residues. This CDR3 is CASSLNVGRSYEQYF. CDR3 in DNA: TGCGCCAGCAGCTTGAACGTGGGGCGATCCTACGAGCAGTACTTC.

The rearrangement joins TRBV5-4 to TRBJ2-1; D possibly corresponds to TRBD2 (6 bases). This CDR3 has 15 amino acids. Germline V gene sequence: CDR1 SGHNT, CDR2 YYREEE (reference sequence). Trimming left V 3 bases short and J 5 bases short, with 15 bases between. This chain's CDR3 is CASSSGGVVDNEQFF. DNA of the CDR3: TGTGCCAGCAGCTCTGGCGGGGTCGTGGACAATGAGCAGTTCTTC.

The CDR3, as DNA: TGTGCCAGCAGCTTAAGGAGAGGGTTGGGAAATTCACCCCTCCACTTT. Translation: CASSLRRGLGNSPLHF. V is TRBV5-4 and J is TRBJ1-6; D gene unclear. Trimming stripped 2 bases from V and 7 bases from J, with 16 bases between. This CDR3 comprises 16 residues. Germline values: CDR1 SGHNT, CDR2 YYREEE (reference sequence).